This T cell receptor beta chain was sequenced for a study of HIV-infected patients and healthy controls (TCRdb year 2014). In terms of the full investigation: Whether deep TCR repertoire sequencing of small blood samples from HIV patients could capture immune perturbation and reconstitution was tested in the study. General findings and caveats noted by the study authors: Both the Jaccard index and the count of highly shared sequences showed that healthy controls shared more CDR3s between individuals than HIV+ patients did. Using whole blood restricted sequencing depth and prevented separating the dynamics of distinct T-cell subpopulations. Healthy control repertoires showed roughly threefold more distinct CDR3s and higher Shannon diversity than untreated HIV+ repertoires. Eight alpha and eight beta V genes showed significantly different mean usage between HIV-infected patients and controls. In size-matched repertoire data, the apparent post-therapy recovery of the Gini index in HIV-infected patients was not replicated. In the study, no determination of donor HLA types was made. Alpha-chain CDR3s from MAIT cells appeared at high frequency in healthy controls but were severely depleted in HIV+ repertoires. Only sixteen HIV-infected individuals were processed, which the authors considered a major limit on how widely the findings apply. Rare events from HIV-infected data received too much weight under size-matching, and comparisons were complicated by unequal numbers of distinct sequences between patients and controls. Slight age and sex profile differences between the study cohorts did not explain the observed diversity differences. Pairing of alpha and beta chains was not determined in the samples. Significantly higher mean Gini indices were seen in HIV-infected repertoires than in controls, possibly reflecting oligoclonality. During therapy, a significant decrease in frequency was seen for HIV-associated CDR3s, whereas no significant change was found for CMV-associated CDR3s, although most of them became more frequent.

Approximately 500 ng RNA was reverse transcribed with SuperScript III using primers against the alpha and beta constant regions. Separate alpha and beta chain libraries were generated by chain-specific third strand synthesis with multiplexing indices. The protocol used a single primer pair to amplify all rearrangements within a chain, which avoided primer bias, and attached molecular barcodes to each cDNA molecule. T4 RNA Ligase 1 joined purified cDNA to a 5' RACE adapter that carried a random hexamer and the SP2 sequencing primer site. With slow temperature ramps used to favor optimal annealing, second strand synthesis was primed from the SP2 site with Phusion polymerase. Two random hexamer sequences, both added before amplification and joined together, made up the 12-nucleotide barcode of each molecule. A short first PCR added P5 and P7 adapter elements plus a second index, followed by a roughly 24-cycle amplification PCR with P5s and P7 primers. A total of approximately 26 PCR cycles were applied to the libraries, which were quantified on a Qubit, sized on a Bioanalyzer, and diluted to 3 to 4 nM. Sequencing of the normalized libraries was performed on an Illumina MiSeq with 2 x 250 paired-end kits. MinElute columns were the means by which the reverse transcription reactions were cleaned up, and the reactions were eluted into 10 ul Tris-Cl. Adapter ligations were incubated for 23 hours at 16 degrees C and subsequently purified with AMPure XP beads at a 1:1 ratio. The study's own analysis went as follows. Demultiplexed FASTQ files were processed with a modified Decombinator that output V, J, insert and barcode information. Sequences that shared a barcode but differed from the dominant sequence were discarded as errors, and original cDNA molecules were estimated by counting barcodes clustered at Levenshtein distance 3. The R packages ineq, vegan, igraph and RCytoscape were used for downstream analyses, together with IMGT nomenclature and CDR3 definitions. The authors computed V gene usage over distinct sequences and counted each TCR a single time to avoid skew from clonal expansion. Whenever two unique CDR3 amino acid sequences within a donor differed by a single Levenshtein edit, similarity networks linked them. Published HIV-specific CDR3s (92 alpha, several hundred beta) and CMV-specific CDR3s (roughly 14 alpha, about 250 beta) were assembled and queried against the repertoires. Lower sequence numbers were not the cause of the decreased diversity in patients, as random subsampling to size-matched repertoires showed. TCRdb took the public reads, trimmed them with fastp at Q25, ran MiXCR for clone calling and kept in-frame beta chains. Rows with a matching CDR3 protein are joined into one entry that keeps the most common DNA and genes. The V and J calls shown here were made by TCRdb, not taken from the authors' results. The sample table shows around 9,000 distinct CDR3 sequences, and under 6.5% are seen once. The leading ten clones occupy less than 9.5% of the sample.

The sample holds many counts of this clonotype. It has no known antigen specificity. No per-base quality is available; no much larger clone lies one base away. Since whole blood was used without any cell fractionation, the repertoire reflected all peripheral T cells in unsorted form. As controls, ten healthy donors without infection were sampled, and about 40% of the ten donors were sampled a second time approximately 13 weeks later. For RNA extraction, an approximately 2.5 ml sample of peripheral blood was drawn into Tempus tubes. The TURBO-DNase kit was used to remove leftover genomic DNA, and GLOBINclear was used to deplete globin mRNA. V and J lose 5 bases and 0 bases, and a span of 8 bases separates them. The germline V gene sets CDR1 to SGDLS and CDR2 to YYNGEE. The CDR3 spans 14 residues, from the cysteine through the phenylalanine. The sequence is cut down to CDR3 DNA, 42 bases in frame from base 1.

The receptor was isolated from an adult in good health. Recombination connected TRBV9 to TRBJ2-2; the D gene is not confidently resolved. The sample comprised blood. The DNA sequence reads TGTGCCAGCAGTATAGGGTCGAACACCGGGGAGCTGTTTTTT. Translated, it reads CASSIGSNTGELFF.